This T cell receptor beta chain was sequenced during a study of shared clonotypes between healthy human individuals (TCRdb year 2020). Study-level background: The cohort included a few men and a couple of women between 18 and 49 years of age. For each donor, three plates each were used for CD4 naive and CD4 memory, two plates were used for CD8 naive, and one plate was used for CD8 memory. Blood TCR repertoires of a handful of healthy adults were deeply sequenced to estimate repertoire size and the extent of clonotype sharing between individuals. Libraries were prepared and TCR repertoires were sequenced by different laboratories using diverse techniques, in order to increase sequencing depth and limit assay-specific biases. Per donor, leukapheresis produced somewhere between about 0.9 and 9.5 billion PBMCs. Overall study results and their limits: Because the study included only a small number of donors, the genetic and exposure-history diversity represented was limited. Estimated clonotype richness was generally larger for naive than for memory subsets. Across a few donors, 4.5% to 6.5% of naive CD4, roughly 3.4% of naive CD8, around 2.1% of memory CD4, and approximately 0.4% of memory CD8 clonotypes were shared. Sampling was restricted to blood, and TCR repertoires in tissues likely differ from the TCR repertoires found in blood. Pairwise subsampling indicated that sequencing depth was expected to affect the degree of clonotype sharing among donors. Even with the large sequencing depth, rarefaction of the sorted-subset datasets indicated that sequencing was incomplete. Compared with non-shared clonotypes, the clonotypes found in all four sorted-subset donors had higher generation probabilities.

Using the deep immunoSEQ assay, multiplex PCR amplified TCR CDR3 regions from genomic DNA. Extracted genomic DNA from each cell subset was spread evenly across all wells of several immunoSEQ 96-well plates, with each plate serving as a replicate. For sorted subsets, 200 to 250 ng of genomic DNA, equivalent to some 30,000 T cell genomes, went into each replicate PCR. Purified libraries were measured with a Qubit 3.0 fluorometer, size-checked on a Bioanalyzer 2100, and measured again with the KAPA Library Quantification kit. A separate single-read 150-cycle Illumina NextSeq 550 flow cell was used to sequence each immunoSEQ 96-well plate. In the authors' own workflow: The immunoSEQ output contained only junctional sequences without quality scores, so filtering could not match that applied to full-length reads. Sequences were annotated with PyIR, a Python wrapper for IgBLAST v1.9, using IMGT germline references to assign V/J genes and CDR3. Reads with weak V/J assignments (E-value above 1e-6), missing CDR3, stop codons, out-of-frame junctions, or ambiguous translated residues were removed. V3J clonotypes were defined as sequences sharing an identical inferred V gene, J gene, and CDR3 amino acid sequence. Percentage overlap between repertoires was computed as shared unique clonotypes divided by the size of the smaller repertoire. RTK rarefaction, the Chao1 estimator, and Recon v2.1 estimates of unobserved clonotypes were used to assess repertoire richness. Generation probabilities were computed with OLGA for all TCRbeta clonotypes obtained by the gDNA method from several donors. Held by TCRdb, this immuneACCESS table contains in-frame sequences only and omits some clones. Under half of the omission traces to an unresolved V gene where checked; the cause of the rest is unknown. D and trimming come from the DNA, and the V and J calls and clone size come from that table. This sample holds around 1.5 million clones; approximately 98% were observed only once. 0.4% to 0.55% of the sample is in the top ten clones.

The donors were healthy, HIV-negative adults with no recently reported acute infections or vaccinations. All donors were Caucasian adults living in Nashville, Tennessee, USA. CD4+ T cells were enriched by magnetic negative selection, after which naive cells were positively selected on CD45RA and the negative fraction was taken as the memory subset. Blood was obtained by leukapheresis, after which PBMCs were separated by Ficoll-Histopaque density gradient centrifugation and cryopreserved in liquid nitrogen vapor phase. Analytical flow cytometry was used to check the purity and quantity of every magnetically sorted T cell population. From each sorted fraction, genomic DNA was isolated and quantified by UV absorbance on a Nanodrop 2000c. Note on this clone: No cognate antigen has been identified for it. Per-base quality was not reported, and no clone a single base away is much larger than it.

In the germline V gene, CDR1 corresponds to MNHEY and CDR2 to SVGAGI. The CDR3 spans 14 residues, from the cysteine through the phenylalanine. The CDR3 DNA has 42 bases and is translated from base 1. The junction carries 11 bases between V and J, which are trimmed by 6 bases and 2 bases respectively. The receptor was isolated from a man aged 25-45 years in good health. The rearranged chain carries TRBV6-5 and TRBJ2-4, with no confident D gene call. Sample: naive CD4+ T cells sorted from blood. The intended sense of this specimen's cell subset or site label: CD45RA+ positively selected. The DNA sequence is TGTGCCAGCAGCCCGTTATCTTCCAAAAACATTCAGTACTTC. This gives the protein CASSPLSSKNIQYF.